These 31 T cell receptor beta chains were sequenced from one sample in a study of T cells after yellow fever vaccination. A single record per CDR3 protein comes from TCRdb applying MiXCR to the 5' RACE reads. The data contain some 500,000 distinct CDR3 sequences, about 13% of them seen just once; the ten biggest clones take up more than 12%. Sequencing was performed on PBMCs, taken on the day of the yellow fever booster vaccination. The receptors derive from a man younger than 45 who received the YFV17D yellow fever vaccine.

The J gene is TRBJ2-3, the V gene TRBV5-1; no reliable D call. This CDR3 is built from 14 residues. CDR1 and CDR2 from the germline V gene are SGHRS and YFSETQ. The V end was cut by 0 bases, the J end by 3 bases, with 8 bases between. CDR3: CASSLAGWTDTQYF. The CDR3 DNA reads TGCGCCAGCAGCTTGGCAGGCTGGACAGATACGCAGTATTTT.

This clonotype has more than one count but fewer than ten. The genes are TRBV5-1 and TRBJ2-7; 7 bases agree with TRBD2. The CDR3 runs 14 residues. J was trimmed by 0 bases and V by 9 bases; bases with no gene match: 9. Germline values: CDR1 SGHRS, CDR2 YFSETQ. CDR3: CAIDLGGSSYEQYF. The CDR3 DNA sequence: TGCGCCATCGATTTGGGGGGGTCCTCCTACGAGCAGTACTTC.

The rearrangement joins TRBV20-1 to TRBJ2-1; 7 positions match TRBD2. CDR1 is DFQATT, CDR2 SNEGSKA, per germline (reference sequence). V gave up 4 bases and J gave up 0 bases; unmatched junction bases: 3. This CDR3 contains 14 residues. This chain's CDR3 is CSAIRDYSYNEQFF. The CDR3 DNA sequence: TGCAGTGCTATCCGGGACTACTCCTACAATGAGCAGTTCTTC.

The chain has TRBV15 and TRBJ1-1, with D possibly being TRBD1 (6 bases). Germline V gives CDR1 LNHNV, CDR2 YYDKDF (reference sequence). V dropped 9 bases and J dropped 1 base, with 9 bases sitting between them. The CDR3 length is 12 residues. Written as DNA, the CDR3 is TGTGCCACGGCGACAGGGAACACTGAAGCTTTCTTT. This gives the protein CATATGNTEAFF. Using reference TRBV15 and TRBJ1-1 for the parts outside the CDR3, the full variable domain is DAMVIQNPRYQVTQFGKPVTLSCSQTLNHNVMYWYQQKSSQAPKLLFHYYDKDFNNEADTPDNFQSRRPNTSFCFLDIRSPGLGDTAMYLCATATGNTEAFFGQGTRLTVV.

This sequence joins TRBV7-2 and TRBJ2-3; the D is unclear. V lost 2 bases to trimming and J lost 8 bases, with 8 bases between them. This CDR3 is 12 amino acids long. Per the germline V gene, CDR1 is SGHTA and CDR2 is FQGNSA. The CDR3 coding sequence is TGTGCCAGCAGCTTAACGGCCCCTACGCAGTATTTT. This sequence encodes CASSLTAPTQYF.

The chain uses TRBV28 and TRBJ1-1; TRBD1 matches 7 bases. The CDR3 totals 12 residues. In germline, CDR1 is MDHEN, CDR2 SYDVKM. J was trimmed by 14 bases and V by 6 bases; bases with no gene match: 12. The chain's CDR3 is CASSNTGQEDFF. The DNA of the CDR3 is TGTGCCAGCAGCAACACCGGACAGGAGGACTTCTTT.

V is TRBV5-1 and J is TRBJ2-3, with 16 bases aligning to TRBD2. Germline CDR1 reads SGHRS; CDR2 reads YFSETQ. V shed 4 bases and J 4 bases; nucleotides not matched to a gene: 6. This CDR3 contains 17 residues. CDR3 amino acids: CASSTGTSGRASDTQYF. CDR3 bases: TGCGCCAGCAGCACCGGGACTAGCGGGAGGGCCTCAGATACGCAGTATTTT.

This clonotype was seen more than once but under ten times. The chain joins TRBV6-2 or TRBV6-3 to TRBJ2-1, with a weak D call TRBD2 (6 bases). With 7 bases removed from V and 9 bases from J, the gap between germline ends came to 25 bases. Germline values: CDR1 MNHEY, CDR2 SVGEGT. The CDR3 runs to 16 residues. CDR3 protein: CASTDRSGYLHVEQFF. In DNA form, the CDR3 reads TGTGCCAGCACCGATAGGAGCGGGTACCTTCACGTTGAGCAGTTCTTC.

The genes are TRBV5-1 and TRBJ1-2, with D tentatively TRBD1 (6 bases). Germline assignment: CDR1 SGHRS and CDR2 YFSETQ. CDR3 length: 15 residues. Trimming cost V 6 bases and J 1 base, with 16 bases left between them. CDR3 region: CASTPGASFNYGYTF. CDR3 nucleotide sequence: TGCGCCAGCACCCCGGGGGCTTCCTTTAACTATGGCTACACCTTC.

The CDR3 DNA follows: TGTGCCAGCAGCTTTCCCCGGACAGGGCCGATAGATGAGCAGTTCTTC. Translating gives CASSFPRTGPIDEQFF. The chain is built from TRBV5-6 and TRBJ2-1; 8 bases map to TRBD1. The V gene's germline CDR1 is SGHDT and CDR2 YYEEEE. V was clipped by 2 bases and J by 8 bases; unmatched bases: 12. The CDR3 loop spans 16 amino acids.

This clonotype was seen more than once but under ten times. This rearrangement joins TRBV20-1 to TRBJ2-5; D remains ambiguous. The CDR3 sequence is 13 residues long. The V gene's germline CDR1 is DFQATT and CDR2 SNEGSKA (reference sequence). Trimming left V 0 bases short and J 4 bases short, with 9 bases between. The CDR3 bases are TGCAGTGCTAGAGAAGGACCCCGAGAGACCCAGTACTTC. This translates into CSAREGPRETQYF.

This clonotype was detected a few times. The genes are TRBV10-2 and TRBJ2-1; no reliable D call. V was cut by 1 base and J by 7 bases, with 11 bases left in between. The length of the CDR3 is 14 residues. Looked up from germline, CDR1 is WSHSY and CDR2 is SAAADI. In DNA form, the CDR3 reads TGCGCCAGCAGTGAGTTGGGGTCTGGGAATGAGCAGTTCTTC. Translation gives CASSELGSGNEQFF.

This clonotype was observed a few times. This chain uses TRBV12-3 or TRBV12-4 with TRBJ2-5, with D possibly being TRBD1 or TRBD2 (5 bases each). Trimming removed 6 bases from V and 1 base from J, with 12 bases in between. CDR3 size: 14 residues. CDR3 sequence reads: CASRIGAVQETQYF. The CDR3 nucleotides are TGTGCCAGCAGAATCGGGGCCGTCCAAGAGACCCAGTACTTC.

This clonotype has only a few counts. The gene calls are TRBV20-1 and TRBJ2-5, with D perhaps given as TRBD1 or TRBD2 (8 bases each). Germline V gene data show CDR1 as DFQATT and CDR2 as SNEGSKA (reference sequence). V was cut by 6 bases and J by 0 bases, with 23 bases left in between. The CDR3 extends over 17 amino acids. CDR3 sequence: CSARGQERTSYQETQYF. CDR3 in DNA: TGCAGTGCCCGGGGACAGGAGAGGACTAGCTACCAAGAGACCCAGTACTTC.

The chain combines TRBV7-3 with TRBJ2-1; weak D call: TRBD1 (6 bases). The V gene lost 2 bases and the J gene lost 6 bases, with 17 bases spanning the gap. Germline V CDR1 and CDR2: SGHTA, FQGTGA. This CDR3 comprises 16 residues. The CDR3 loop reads CASSLGRQGKGNEQFF. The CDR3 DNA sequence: TGTGCCAGCAGCTTAGGTCGGCAGGGGAAGGGCAATGAGCAGTTCTTC. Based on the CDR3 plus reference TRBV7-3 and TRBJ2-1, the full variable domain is GAGVSQTPSNKVTEKGKYVELRCDPISGHTALYWYRQSLGQGPEFLIYFQGTGAADDSGLPNDRFFAVRPEGSVSTLKIQRTERGDSAVYLCASSLGRQGKGNEQFFGPGTRLTVL.

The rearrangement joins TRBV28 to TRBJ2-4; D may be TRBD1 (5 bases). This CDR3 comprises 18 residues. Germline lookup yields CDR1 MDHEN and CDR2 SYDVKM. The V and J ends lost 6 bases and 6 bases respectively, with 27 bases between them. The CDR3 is CASSYLRVGQSTGNIQYF. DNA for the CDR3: TGTGCCAGCAGCTATTTAAGGGTGGGGCAGAGCACAGGAAACATTCAGTACTTC.

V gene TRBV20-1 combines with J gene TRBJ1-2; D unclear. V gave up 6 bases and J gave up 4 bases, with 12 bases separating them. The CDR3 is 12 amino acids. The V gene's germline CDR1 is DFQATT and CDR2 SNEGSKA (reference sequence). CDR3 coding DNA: TGCAGTGCCCCGAGGCAGGTCTATGGCTACACCTTC. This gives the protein CSAPRQVYGYTF.

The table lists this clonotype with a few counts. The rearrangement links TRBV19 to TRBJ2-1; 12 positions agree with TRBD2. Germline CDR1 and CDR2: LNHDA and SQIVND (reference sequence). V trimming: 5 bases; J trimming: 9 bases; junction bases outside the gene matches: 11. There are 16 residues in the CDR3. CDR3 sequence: CASSSLTSGSSSEQFF. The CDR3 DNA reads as TGTGCCAGTAGTTCCCTGACTAGCGGGAGCTCAAGTGAGCAGTTCTTC.

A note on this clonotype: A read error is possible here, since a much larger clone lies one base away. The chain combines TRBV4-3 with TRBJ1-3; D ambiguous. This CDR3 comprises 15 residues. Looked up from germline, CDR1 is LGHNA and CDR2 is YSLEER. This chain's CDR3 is CASSQAWVSGNAIYF. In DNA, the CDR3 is TGCGCCAGCAGCCAAGCGTGGGTCTCTGGAAACGCCATATATTTT.

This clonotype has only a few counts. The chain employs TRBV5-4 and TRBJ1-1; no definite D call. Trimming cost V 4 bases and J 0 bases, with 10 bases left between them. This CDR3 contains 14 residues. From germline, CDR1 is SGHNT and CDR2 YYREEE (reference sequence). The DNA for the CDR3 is TGTGCCAGCAGCGGAAACAGAGTGAACACTGAAGCTTTCTTT. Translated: CASSGNRVNTEAFF.

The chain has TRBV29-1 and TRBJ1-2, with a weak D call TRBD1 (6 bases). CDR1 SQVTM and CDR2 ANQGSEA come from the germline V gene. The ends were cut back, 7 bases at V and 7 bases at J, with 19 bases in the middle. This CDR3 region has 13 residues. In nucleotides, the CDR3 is TGCAGCGCAGTACAGGGCTCCGGCGCTGGCTACACCTTC. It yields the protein CSAVQGSGAGYTF. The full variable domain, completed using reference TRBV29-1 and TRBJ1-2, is SAVISQKPSRDICQRGTSLTIQCQVDSQVTMMFWYRQQPGQSLTLIATANQGSEATYESGFVIDKFPISRPNLTFSTLTVSNMSPEDSSIYLCSAVQGSGAGYTFGSGTRLTVV.

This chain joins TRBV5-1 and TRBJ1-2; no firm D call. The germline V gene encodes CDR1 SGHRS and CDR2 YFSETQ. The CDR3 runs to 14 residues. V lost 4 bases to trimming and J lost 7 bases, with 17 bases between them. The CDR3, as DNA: TGCGCCAGCAGCGGAGGTGGGCCCCTCAGTGGCTACACCTTC. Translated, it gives CASSGGGPLSGYTF.

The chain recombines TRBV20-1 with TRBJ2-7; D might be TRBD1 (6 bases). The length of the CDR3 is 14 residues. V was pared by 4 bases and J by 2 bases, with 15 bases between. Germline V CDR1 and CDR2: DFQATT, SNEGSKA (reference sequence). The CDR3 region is CSAIGGEPAYEQYF. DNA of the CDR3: TGCAGTGCTATAGGGGGAGAACCGGCCTACGAGCAGTACTTC.

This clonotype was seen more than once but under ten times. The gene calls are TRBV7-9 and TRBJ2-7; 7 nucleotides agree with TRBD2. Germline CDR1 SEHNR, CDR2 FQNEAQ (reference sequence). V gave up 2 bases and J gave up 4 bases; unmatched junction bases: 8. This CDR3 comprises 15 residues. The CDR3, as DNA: TGTGCCAGCAGCTTAAAGGCGGGAGATTTGTACGAGCAGTACTTC. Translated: CASSLKAGDLYEQYF.

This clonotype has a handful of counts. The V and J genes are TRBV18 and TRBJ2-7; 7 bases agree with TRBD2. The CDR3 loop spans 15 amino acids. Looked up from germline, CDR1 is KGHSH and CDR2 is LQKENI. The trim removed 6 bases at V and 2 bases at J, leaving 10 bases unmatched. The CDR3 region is CASSPGGTEAYEQYF. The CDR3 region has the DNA TGTGCCAGCTCCCCCGGGGGGACGGAGGCCTACGAGCAGTACTTC.

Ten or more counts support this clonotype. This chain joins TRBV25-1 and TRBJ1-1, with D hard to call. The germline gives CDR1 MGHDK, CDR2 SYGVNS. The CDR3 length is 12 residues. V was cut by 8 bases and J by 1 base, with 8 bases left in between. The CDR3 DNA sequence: TGTGCCAGCCTCCACCGGAACACTGAAGCTTTCTTT. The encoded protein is CASLHRNTEAFF.

CDR3 loop: CASRPGTSGTGELFF. CDR3 coding DNA: TGTGCCAGCAGACCCGGGACTAGCGGTACCGGGGAGCTGTTTTTT. The V and J genes are TRBV27 and TRBJ2-2; the match to TRBD2 covers 11 bases. V lost 6 bases to trimming and J lost 5 bases; unmatched junction nucleotides: 5. The CDR3 loop spans 15 amino acids. Germline loops: CDR1 MNHEY, CDR2 SMNVEV (reference sequence).

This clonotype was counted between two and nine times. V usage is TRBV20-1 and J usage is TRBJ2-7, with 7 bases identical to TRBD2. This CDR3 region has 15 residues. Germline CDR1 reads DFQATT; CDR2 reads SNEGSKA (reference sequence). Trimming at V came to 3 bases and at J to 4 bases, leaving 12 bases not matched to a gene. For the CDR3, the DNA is TGCAGTGCTAGGGATGCCGGGACTACTCTTTACGAGCAGTACTTC. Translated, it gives CSARDAGTTLYEQYF.

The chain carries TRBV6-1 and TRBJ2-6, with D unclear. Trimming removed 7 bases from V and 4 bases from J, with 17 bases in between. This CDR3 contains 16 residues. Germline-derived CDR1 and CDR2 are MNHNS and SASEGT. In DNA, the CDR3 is TGTGCCAGCATCCCCTCGCCCCATTCGGGGGCCAACGTCCTGACTTTC. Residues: CASIPSPHSGANVLTF.

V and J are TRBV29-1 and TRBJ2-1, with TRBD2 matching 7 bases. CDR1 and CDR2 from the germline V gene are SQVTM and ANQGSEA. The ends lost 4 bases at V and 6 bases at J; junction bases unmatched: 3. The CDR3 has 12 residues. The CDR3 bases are TGCAGCGTTGGACTAGCTCCCAATGAGCAGTTCTTC. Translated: CSVGLAPNEQFF.

The DNA of the CDR3 is TGTGCCACCAGTGACAACAACCAAGAGACCCAGTACTTC. Translated, it gives CATSDNNQETQYF. V gene TRBV24-1 combines with J gene TRBJ2-5; no clear D. The CDR3 contains 13 residues. Germline V gene sequence: CDR1 KGHDR, CDR2 SFDVKD. V lost 4 bases and J 0 bases, leaving 5 bases between the germline ends.